The T cell receptor (beta chain) described here comes from a study of blood T cells in healthy people across ages (dated by TCRdb to the mid-2010s). For the study in its entirety: In model experiments, template switching captured roughly one uniquely barcoded TCR beta cDNA molecule for every two T cells. The donors were split into four age groups: young (average around 15 years), middle-aged (about 40), aged (approximately 59) and long-lived (about 82). To track age-related changes in TCR beta repertoire diversity, the study relied on deep sequencing normalized with unique cDNA molecular identifiers. For two donors (one aged 18 to 30 and one aged 80 or older), the study analyzed two additional independent replicas of 1 million unique cDNA reads from the same blood draw. Donors of different ages were randomly distributed across sequencing lanes to avoid experimental bias.

The library was built by means of 5' RACE. The reads were generated on an Illumina HiSeq 2500. A second roughly 6 to 11 cycle PCR used a sample-barcoded 5' primer and a J-beta primer mix. A template-switch 5' adaptor carrying 12 random nucleotides introduced a unique molecular identifier onto each TCR beta cDNA molecule. Each sample yielded at least 2.5 million CDR3-containing paired-end reads. The Mint cDNA synthesis kit, primed by a TRBC-specific oligonucleotide, was used to synthesize first-strand cDNA from all RNA. Following uracil-DNA glycosylase treatment, a first 18-cycle PCR with universal primers M1SS and BC2_uni_R was performed on all cDNA. The study's own analysis went as follows. Each sample was normalized by randomly selecting 1 million high-quality reads, each carrying a distinct molecular identifier. Reads with shared molecular identifiers were discarded instead of being binned into consensus sequences. MiTCR, run with a Q25 quality threshold and the strictest error-elimination algorithm, handled CDR3 identification, clonotype clustering and error correction. Lower-bound total TCR beta diversity was estimated with a nonparametric unseen species model using Euler transformation. TCRdb ran its own pipeline on the public reads, namely fastp trimming at Q25 and MiXCR clone calling, and kept in-frame beta chains. CDR3 protein duplicates are merged, each entry listing the most common genes and DNA. The V and J calls follow TCRdb's processing rather than the paper's. Counted in this sample were about 1.6 million distinct CDR3 sequences; 30% to 40% of them appeared once. Roughly 12% of the sample comes from the top ten.

This clonotype has more than one count but fewer than ten. Its specific antigen is unknown. It has no much larger one-base neighbor in the sample; base qualities were not kept. Ends trimmed: V by 4 bases, J by 4 bases; bases unmatched to a gene: 7. CDR1 and CDR2 (DFQATT, SNEGSKA) derive from the germline V gene (reference sequence). The CDR3 sequence holds 14 residues, the cysteine and phenylalanine included. Solely the CDR3 DNA is kept, with 42 bases framed from the first base. The donors were some 36 Caucasian individuals from Russia, aged about 6 to 100 years, who were systemically healthy. Ten milliliters of peripheral blood were drawn from each donor into EDTA-treated Vacutainer tubes. PBMCs were isolated by Ficoll-Paque density-gradient centrifugation, with at least 7 million obtained per sample. Trizol reagent was used to extract total RNA from PBMCs, with at least 5 micrograms per sample. The percentages of naive CD45RAhigh/CD27high T cells were determined by flow cytometry on a PBMC aliquot from every donor.

The paper's findings and limits, for the study overall: Estimates of total diversity based on one million sequenced T cells were regarded as lower bounds and as underestimates. Because donor CMV infection status was unknown, age-related changes in expanded clonotypes were potentially confounded. Observed TCR beta diversity correlated strongly with the percentage of naive T cells measured by flow cytometry. Observed TCR beta diversity per million T cells fell roughly linearly with age, and a significant reduction was already apparent by age about 43. Since profiling was done on bulk unsorted PBMCs, naive and antigen-experienced compartments could not be conclusively compared. Compared with the aged group, more naive CD4+ T cells, fewer expanded clones and increased TCR diversity were shown by the long-lived group, suggesting age selection.

The TCR originated in a young woman in good health. The sequenced sample was blood. The rearrangement combines TRBV20-1 with TRBJ2-7; 10 bases in between match TRBD1. The CDR3 protein: CSAKPGTGVYEQYF. DNA sequence: TGCAGTGCTAAACCCGGGACAGGGGTATACGAGCAGTACTTC.